This TCR beta chain was recorded in a study of T cell repertoires in cytomegalovirus infection. About the research overall: CMV epitopes in the study were HLA-C-restricted (recently identified) and HLA-B-restricted (well studied). Indications of both CMV infection and matching HLA type were provided by public TCR beta signatures.

TCRdb recomputed calls from the reads with MiXCR, one row per CDR3 protein. This repertoire shows approximately 110,000 distinct CDR3 sequences, approximately 45% found once; its top ten account for 74%. Study results and limitations: The cumulative frequency of public TCR beta families distinguished individuals who carried CMV together with the relevant HLA. CMV-specific HLA-C-restricted TCR beta clonotypes dominated the ex vivo response.

A remark on this clonotype: Antigen specificity is unknown.

Trimming pared 2 bases from V and 0 bases from J, leaving 10 bases between. This CDR3 spans 16 amino acids. The germline V gene encodes CDR1 MNHEY and CDR2 SVGAGI. The receptor was isolated from a human donor in good health (CMV status not recorded). Some clones in this sample may be carry-over from other donors' samples. The V call is TRBV6-5, the J call TRBJ2-2, with D unresolved. The source material was CD8+ T cells from cultured PBMCs, sampled from culture after CMV antigen stimulation. DNA of the CDR3: TGTGCCAGCAGTTACATAGCAACGGCGAACACCGGGGAGCTGTTTTTT. Translated: CASSYIATANTGELFF.